Shown below are 25 T cell receptor beta chains from a single sample sequenced in a study of siplizumab effects on memory and regulatory T cells. The table came from immunoSEQ multiplex PCR; TCRdb's copy has only in-frame clones and leaves some out. The sample holds approximately 58,000 clones, about 92% seen once. The sequenced sample was CD8+ T cells sorted from blood. The source is a human donor in good health.

This chain links TRBV27 with TRBJ2-1; D ambiguous. Germline lookup yields CDR1 MNHEY and CDR2 SMNVEV (reference sequence). Trimming shortened V by 5 bases and J by 3 bases, and 2 bases separated the two germline ends. The CDR3 is 11 amino acids. Written as DNA, the CDR3 is TGTGCCAGCAGTCACTACAATGAGCAGTTCTTC. This encodes CASSHYNEQFF.

The genes are TRBV18 and TRBJ2-1; no clear D. CDR1 and CDR2 (germline): KGHSH, LQKENI. With 2 bases removed from V and 9 bases from J, the gap between germline ends came to 8 bases. This CDR3 has 12 amino acids. CDR3 nucleotides: TGTGCCAGCTCACCAGGGAACGGTGAGCAGTTCTTC. This translates into CASSPGNGEQFF.

The gene calls are TRBV7-9 and TRBJ1-2, with D possibly matching TRBD1 (5 bases). The V gene's germline CDR1 is SEHNR and CDR2 FQNEAQ (reference sequence). This CDR3 is built from 13 residues. The ends were cut back, 5 bases at V and 6 bases at J, with 13 bases in the middle. The CDR3 region is CASSLGRSDGYTF. CDR3 DNA: TGTGCCAGCAGCCTGGGACGTAGCGATGGCTACACCTTC.

This clone appeared a single time. The genes are TRBV16 and TRBJ1-1; D call uncertain. Germline CDR1 reads KGHSY; CDR2 reads FQNENV. Trimming stripped 5 bases from V and 2 bases from J, with 18 bases between. The CDR3 totals 16 residues. The CDR3 sequence: CASSGRYKLLNTEAFF. Here the CDR3 DNA reads TGTGCCAGCAGCGGACGCTACAAACTCCTAAACACTGAAGCTTTCTTT.

The chain joins TRBV10-3 to TRBJ2-1; 7 bases match TRBD2. The CDR3 covers 15 residues. Germline CDR1 reads ENHRY; CDR2 reads SYGVKD. With 0 bases clipped from V and 10 bases from J, the junction kept 9 bases outside the gene matches. CDR3 in DNA: TGTGCCATCAGTGAGTCGACTAGCCTCGTCCGGGAGCAGTTCTTC. Translated: CAISESTSLVREQFF.

CDR3: CASSPRGGDEQYF. The CDR3 DNA follows: TGTGCCAGCAGTCCGCGGGGGGGGGACGAGCAGTACTTC. The chain links TRBV27 to TRBJ2-7; 9 positions agree with TRBD2. Looked up from germline, CDR1 is MNHEY and CDR2 is SMNVEV (reference sequence). This CDR3 comprises 13 residues. V was clipped by 5 bases and J by 5 bases; unmatched bases: 4.

The chain joins TRBV5-1 to TRBJ2-1, with 9 bases identical to TRBD1. V lost 3 bases, J lost 6 bases, and 7 bases stayed unmatched. In germline, CDR1 is SGHRS, CDR2 YFSETQ. The CDR3 totals 15 residues. The CDR3 DNA reads TGCGCCAGCAGCTACAGGACAGGGGTCGGCAATGAGCAGTTCTTC. Protein product: CASSYRTGVGNEQFF.

The chain carries TRBV7-9 and TRBJ1-1; D not resolved. The CDR3 is made up of 15 amino acids. Trimming stripped 5 bases from V and 0 bases from J, with 13 bases between. The germline CDR1 and CDR2 sequences are SEHNR and FQNEAQ (reference sequence). DNA for the CDR3: TGTGCCAGCAGCCCGCCTAATGAGATGAACACTGAAGCTTTCTTT. This encodes CASSPPNEMNTEAFF.

V and J are TRBV30 and TRBJ2-7; 7 bases are a match to TRBD2. CDR3 length: 15 residues. CDR1 is GTSNPN, CDR2 SVGIG, per germline (reference sequence). With 2 bases clipped from V and 2 bases from J, the junction kept 9 bases outside the gene matches. The CDR3 spells CAWSLGAGTTYEQYF. The CDR3 region has the DNA TGTGCCTGGAGTTTGGGCGCAGGGACTACCTACGAGCAGTACTTC.

J is TRBJ2-7 and V is TRBV5-1; D is unclear. The length of the CDR3 is 15 residues. Trimming stripped 0 bases from V and 9 bases from J, with 19 bases between. Germline V gene sequence: CDR1 SGHRS, CDR2 YFSETQ. For the CDR3, the DNA is TGCGCCAGCAGCTTGGTAGGAGACCCACTATGGGGGCAGTACTTC. It translates to CASSLVGDPLWGQYF.

This chain connects TRBV4-1 to TRBJ1-5; no clear D. The CDR3 loop spans 14 amino acids. CDR1 MGHRA and CDR2 YSYEKL come from the germline V gene. Trimming cost V 1 base and J 5 bases, with 9 bases left between them. CDR3 amino acids: CASSQVGSHQPQHF. For the CDR3, the DNA is TGCGCCAGCAGCCAAGTGGGATCTCATCAGCCCCAGCATTTT.

The genes are TRBV5-4 and TRBJ2-5, with D perhaps matching TRBD1 (6 bases). Germline assignment: CDR1 SGHNT and CDR2 YYREEE (reference sequence). V was pared by 7 bases and J by 4 bases, with 14 bases between. The CDR3 sequence is 13 residues long. CDR3 sequence: CASGQQGAETQYF. CDR3 coding DNA: TGTGCCAGCGGACAACAGGGAGCAGAGACCCAGTACTTC. The whole variable domain, remainder taken from reference TRBV5-4 and TRBJ2-5, is ETGVTQSPTHLIKTRGQQVTLRCSSQSGHNTVSWYQQALGQGPQFIFQYYREEENGRGNFPPRFSGLQFPNYSSELNVNALELDDSALYLCASGQQGAETQYFGPGTRLLVL.

The count of this clone is one. The J gene is TRBJ1-1, the V gene TRBV7-8; TRBD1 might be the D (5 bases). Germline V gene data show CDR1 as SGHVS and CDR2 as FQNEAQ. The CDR3 is 15 amino acids. The V and J ends lost 2 bases and 1 base respectively, with 11 bases between them. The CDR3 DNA is TGTGCCAGCAGCTTAAATGGCGGGACGAACACTGAAGCTTTCTTT. This encodes CASSLNGGTNTEAFF.

The V call is TRBV14, the J call TRBJ1-1; D might be TRBD1 (5 bases). The CDR3 extends over 15 amino acids. In germline, CDR1 is SGHDN, CDR2 FVKESK. Trimming pared 3 bases from V and 10 bases from J, leaving 21 bases between. The CDR3 protein is CASSHVPGDPFGAFF. The CDR3 coding sequence is TGTGCCAGCAGCCACGTTCCGGGGGATCCGTTCGGAGCTTTCTTT.

This rearrangement joins TRBV19 to TRBJ2-3, with a possible D match to TRBD2 (6 bases). There are 12 residues in the CDR3. V gave up 4 bases and J gave up 9 bases, with 11 bases separating them. Germline CDR1 is LNHDA and CDR2 is SQIVND (reference sequence). The CDR3 bases are TGTGCCAGTAGTACTACGGGAGACACGCAGTATTTT. This encodes CASSTTGDTQYF.

The chain is built from TRBV27 and TRBJ2-5; possibly TRBD2 for D (6 bases). This CDR3 contains 13 residues. V shed 8 bases and J shed 3 bases, with 13 bases lying between them. Germline values: CDR1 MNHEY, CDR2 SMNVEV (reference sequence). DNA for the CDR3: TGTGCCAGCGCGGGACTTGAAGAAGAGACCCAGTACTTC. The encoded protein is CASAGLEEETQYF.

The rearrangement uses TRBV30 and TRBJ2-3; the D gene is possibly TRBD2 (6 bases). Germline lookup yields CDR1 GTSNPN and CDR2 SVGIG (reference sequence). The CDR3 runs 14 residues. Trimming stripped 1 base from V and 2 bases from J, with 10 bases between. The CDR3 spells CAWSGAGITDTQYF. The CDR3 coding sequence is TGTGCCTGGAGTGGGGCGGGAATCACAGATACGCAGTATTTT.

DNA for the CDR3: TGTGCCAGCAGCTTTCGGGGACAGTCCTACGAGCAGTACTTC. This codes for CASSFRGQSYEQYF. The chain recombines TRBV13 with TRBJ2-7; the match to TRBD1 covers 7 bases. V dropped 3 bases and J dropped 1; count of bases not matched to a gene: 3. This CDR3 has 14 residues. The germline gives CDR1 PRHDT, CDR2 FYEKMQ (reference sequence).

The chain carries TRBV25-1 and TRBJ2-1, with D possibly called TRBD1 or TRBD2 (5 bases each). The CDR3 spans 13 residues. Germline V CDR1 and CDR2: MGHDK, SYGVNS. The ends were cut back, 4 bases at V and 10 bases at J, with 14 bases in the middle. Here the CDR3 reads CASSAGTFAEQFF. CDR3 DNA: TGTGCCAGCAGTGCCGGGACCTTTGCGGAGCAGTTCTTC.

The chain has TRBV7-2 and TRBJ2-2; 8 bases line up with TRBD1. Germline V lookup: CDR1 SGHTA, CDR2 FQGNSA. V lost 5 bases, J lost 1 base, and 9 bases stayed unmatched. The CDR3 has 17 amino acids. In DNA, the CDR3 is TGTGCCAGCAGCGATCCCGCGGACAGGGTGAACACCGGGGAGCTGTTTTTT. Translated, it gives CASSDPADRVNTGELFF.

The gene calls are TRBV5-6 and TRBJ2-3, with 7 bases aligning to TRBD2. Looked up from germline, CDR1 is SGHDT and CDR2 is YYEEEE. The CDR3 sequence is 18 residues long. The trim removed 0 bases at V and 1 base at J, leaving 11 bases unmatched. The chain's CDR3 is CASSLVFMAGDGTDTQYF. CDR3 in DNA: TGTGCCAGCAGCTTGGTATTTATGGCGGGAGACGGCACAGATACGCAGTATTTT.

This clone was observed a single time. The chain couples TRBV4-3 to TRBJ2-3, with D possibly being TRBD2 (5 bases). This CDR3 comprises 16 residues. Germline V gene lookup returns CDR1 LGHNA and CDR2 YSLEER. Between the trimmed V and J ends, which lost 0 bases and 0 bases, there was a span of 10 bases. The CDR3 protein is CASSQDGSGSTDTQYF. The CDR3 region has the DNA TGCGCCAGCAGCCAAGATGGGAGCGGCAGCACAGATACGCAGTATTTT.

CDR3 bases: TGTGCCAGCAGTTTAGGACTAGCTTACGAGCAGTACTTC. Translation gives CASSLGLAYEQYF. The rearrangement joins TRBV27 to TRBJ2-5; 8 bases map to TRBD2. The J call is in doubt because the DNA end fits TRBJ2-7 better. In germline, CDR1 is MNHEY, CDR2 SMNVEV (reference sequence). This CDR3 is 13 amino acids long.

The CDR3 bases are TGTGCCAGCAGCCGAGGGACAGGTCTCCAAGAGACCCAGTACTTC. It codes for CASSRGTGLQETQYF. This chain uses TRBV11-1 with TRBJ2-5; TRBD1 matches at 8 bases. V trimming: 5 bases; J trimming: 1 base; junction bases outside the gene matches: 6. CDR1 is SGHAT, CDR2 FQDESV, per germline (reference sequence). This CDR3 region has 15 residues.

The chain is built from TRBV19 and TRBJ2-7, with TRBD1 matching over 8 bases. CDR1 is LNHDA, CDR2 SQIVND, per germline (reference sequence). The length of the CDR3 is 13 residues. The trim removed 7 bases at V and 6 bases at J, leaving 8 bases unmatched. This CDR3 reads CASTLGQGGEQYF. As DNA, the CDR3 is TGTGCCAGTACCCTCGGACAGGGAGGCGAGCAGTACTTC.